This T cell receptor beta chain was profiled in a study of cytomegalovirus exposure and HLA in healthy donors. Whole-study results and caveats: In a later analysis, a genetic analysis reported fewer productive-TCR N-insertions in an Asian-associated ancestry cluster than the cohort average. The study recorded over 150 TCR beta chains that were cytomegalovirus-associated.

J lost 10 bases, V lost 5 bases, and 13 bases had no gene match. The CDR3 consists of 14 residues. Looked up from germline, CDR1 is GTSNPN and CDR2 is SVGIG (reference sequence). The sample holds one count of this clone. The antigen is unknown. The primer mix had 60 Vbeta and 13 Jbeta primers. The repertoire was sequenced with immunoSEQ multiplex PCR; TCRdb's copy has only in-frame clones and lacks some. The table records about 160,000 clones, around 88% of them present only once. The V gene is TRBV30, the J gene TRBJ2-1; TRBD2 matches at 8 bases. Sequenced sample: PBMCs. The origin of this receptor is a woman younger than 45 in good health and CMV-seronegative. The DNA for the CDR3 is TGTGCCTGGGCATTCGGACTAGCACCAAAGGAGCAGTTCTTC. The encoded protein is CAWAFGLAPKEQFF.